This T cell receptor beta chain comes out of a study of blood T cell repertoires in COVID-19 (dated by TCRdb to about 2020). Looking at the study overall: Collaborator samples came from the United States, Italy and Spain and covered acute and convalescent phases of COVID-19. The prospective study material was composed of cDNA or gDNA derived from T cells, B-cell-depleted T cells, or PBMCs. The dataset comprised deeply sampled blood TCRbeta repertoires from subjects exposed to, actively infected with, or recovered from COVID-19. A freely available public database, intended as a resource for researchers studying the immune response to SARS-CoV-2, is where the repertoires were released. The samples were drawn from two sources: the first 160 participants of the ongoing ImmuneRACE study, and 1,000 to 1,500 subjects contributed by 6 global collaborators. A de-identified subject ID, COVID-19 status, age in years and sex were almost always included in the sample metadata. Where available, HLA class I and class II types were taken from metadata supplied by the sample provider and were not determined by assay-based typing.

Germline trimming amounts to 7 bases on V and 5 bases on J, with 4 as the count of junction bases outside the gene matches. For CDR1 and CDR2, the germline V gene lists SNHLY and FYNNEI. The CDR3 spans 13 residues, from the cysteine through the phenylalanine. Here the CDR3 DNA is all that survives: 39 bases in frame from base 1. What the research found in general, with its limitations: The quantity of clinical and demographic metadata differed by source and by participant and was supplied without curation.

Participants in the prospective study were enrolled through a virtual design, were aged roughly 18 to 100 years, and lived in roughly 24 United States geographic areas. In the prospective study, participants were assigned to cohorts based on the clinical history participants reported in a screening survey and a study questionnaire. ImmuneRACE Cohort 3 recovered participants were defined by two consecutive negative NP/OP PCR tests, healthcare professional clearance, or symptom resolution. In the prospective study, whole blood, serum and a nasopharyngeal or oropharyngeal swab were collected from each participant by mobile phlebotomists. Additional blood draws and questionnaires over a roughly two-month period could optionally be provided by prospective study participants. Before DNA extraction, blood samples from the prospective study were shipped at room temperature or frozen. The immunoSEQ Assay, a bias-controlled multiplex PCR, was used to amplify TCRbeta CDR3 regions from genomic DNA. As for the authors' bioinformatics: The number of nucleated cells in each sample was estimated by amplification of reference gene primers within the assay. Sequence reads were collapsed and filtered to measure the absolute abundance of every unique TCRbeta CDR3 rearrangement. For each sample, productive Simpson clonality was calculated by taking the square root of Simpson's diversity index across productive rearrangements. The immuneACCESS repertoire file appears here via TCRdb, limited to in-frame rearrangements. These files lack a portion of the clones; in checked studies, under half of the deficit traces to unresolved V genes, and the cause of the others is not known. The DNA was the basis for D and trimming; V, J and clone size are from that table. The sample contains about 300,000 clones, around 90% of them found a single time. 1.5% to 2% of the sample rests with the top ten.

In the case of this clone: The specificity of this receptor is unknown. No quality values exist for individual bases; no much larger clone is one base distant.

The receptor was isolated from a middle-aged woman who had recovered from COVID-19. The sample comprised PBMCs or T cells enriched from blood (not recorded which). The chain couples TRBV2 to TRBJ1-1, with 10 middle bases fitting TRBD1. The nucleotide sequence reads TGTGCCAGCACGGGGACAGGGGTAACTGAAGCTTTCTTT. This encodes CASTGTGVTEAFF.